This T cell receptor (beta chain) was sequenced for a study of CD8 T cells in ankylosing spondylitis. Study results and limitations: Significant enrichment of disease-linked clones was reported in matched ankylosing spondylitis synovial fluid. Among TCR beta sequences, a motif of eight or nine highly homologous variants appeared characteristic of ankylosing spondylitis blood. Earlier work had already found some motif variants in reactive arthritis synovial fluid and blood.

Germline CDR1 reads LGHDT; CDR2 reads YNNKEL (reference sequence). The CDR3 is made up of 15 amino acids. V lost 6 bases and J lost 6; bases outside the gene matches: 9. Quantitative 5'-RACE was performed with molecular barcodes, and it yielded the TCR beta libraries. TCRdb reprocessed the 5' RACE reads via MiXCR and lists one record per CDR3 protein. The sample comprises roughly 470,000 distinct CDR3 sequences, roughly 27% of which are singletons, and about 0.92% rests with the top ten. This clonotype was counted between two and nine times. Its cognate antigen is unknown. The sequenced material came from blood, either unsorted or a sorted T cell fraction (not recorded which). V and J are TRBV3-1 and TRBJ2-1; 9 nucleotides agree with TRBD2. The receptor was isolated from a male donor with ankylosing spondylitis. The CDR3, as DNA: TGTGCCAGCAGACCCACGGTTAGCGGGAGCAATGAGCAGTTCTTC. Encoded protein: CASRPTVSGSNEQFF.